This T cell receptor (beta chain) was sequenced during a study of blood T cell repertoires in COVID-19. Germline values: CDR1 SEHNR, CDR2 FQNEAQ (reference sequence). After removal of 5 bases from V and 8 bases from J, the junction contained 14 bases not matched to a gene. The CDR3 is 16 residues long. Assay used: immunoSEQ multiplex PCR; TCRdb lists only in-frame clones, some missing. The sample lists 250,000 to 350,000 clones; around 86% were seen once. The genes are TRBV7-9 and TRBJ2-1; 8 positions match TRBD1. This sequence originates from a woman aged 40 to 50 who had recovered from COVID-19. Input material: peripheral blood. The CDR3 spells CASSPWARGRRDEQFF. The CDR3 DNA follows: TGTGCCAGCAGCCCCTGGGCCAGGGGGCGTAGGGATGAGCAGTTCTTC.